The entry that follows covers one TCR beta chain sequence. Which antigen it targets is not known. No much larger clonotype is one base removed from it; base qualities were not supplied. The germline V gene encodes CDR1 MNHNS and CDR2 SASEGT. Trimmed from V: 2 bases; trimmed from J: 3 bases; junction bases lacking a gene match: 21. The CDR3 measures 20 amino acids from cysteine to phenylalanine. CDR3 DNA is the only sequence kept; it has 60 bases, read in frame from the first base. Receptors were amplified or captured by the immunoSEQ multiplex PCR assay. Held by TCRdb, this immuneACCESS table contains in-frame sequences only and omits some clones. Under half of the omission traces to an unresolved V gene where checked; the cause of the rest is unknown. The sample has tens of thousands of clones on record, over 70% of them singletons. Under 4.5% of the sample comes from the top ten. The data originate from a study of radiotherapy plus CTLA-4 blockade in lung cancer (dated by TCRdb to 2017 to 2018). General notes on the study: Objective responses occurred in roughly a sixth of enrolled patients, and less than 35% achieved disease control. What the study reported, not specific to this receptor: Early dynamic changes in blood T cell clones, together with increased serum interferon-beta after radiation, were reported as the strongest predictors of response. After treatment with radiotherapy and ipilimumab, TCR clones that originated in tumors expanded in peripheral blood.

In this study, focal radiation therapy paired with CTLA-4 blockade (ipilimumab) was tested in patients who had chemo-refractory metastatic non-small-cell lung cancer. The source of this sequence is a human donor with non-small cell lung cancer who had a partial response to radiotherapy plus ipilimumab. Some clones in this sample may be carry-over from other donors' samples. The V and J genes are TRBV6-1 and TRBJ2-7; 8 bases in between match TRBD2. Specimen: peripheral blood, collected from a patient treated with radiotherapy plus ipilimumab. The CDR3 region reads CASSETKPPARAGRVYEQYF. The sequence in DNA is TGTGCCAGCAGTGAAACGAAACCCCCAGCGCGTGCCGGGAGGGTCTACGAGCAGTACTTC.